The T cell receptor (beta chain) under discussion was sequenced for a study of response to subunit inactivated influenza vaccine (dated by TCRdb to 2017 to 2018). Concerning the study at large: Deep quantitative T cell receptor repertoire profiling was used in the study to track responses to a trivalent subunit inactivated influenza vaccine.

Library preparation was by RT-PCR. Sequencing was carried out with an Illumina HiSeq 2500. Clones were called with MiXCR by TCRdb after fastp trimmed the public reads at Q25, and only in-frame beta chains were retained. Under each unique CDR3 protein, matching rows form one entry showing the most common genes and DNA. The sample table shows some 800,000 distinct CDR3 sequences, and around 21% are seen once. The ten largest clones capture roughly 10% of the sample. Results the study describes overall, beyond this receptor: The authors proposed that each seasonal influenza vaccination may bring in only a limited number of new T cells.

As to this clonotype: Its target antigen remains unknown. Base qualities are not recorded, but no much larger clone differs from it by a single base.

V is reduced by 0 bases and J by 0 bases, leaving a spacing of 9 bases between them. From cysteine to phenylalanine, the CDR3 is 15 amino acids long. Of the read, only the CDR3 DNA is kept; its 45 bases are in frame from base 1. The germline V gene specifies LGHNA as CDR1 and YNFKEQ as CDR2. Sequences were derived from PBMCs from blood, sampled 5 to 6 days after vaccination. The sequence links TRBV4-2 to TRBJ2-7; matching of 5 bases hints at TRBD1 as the D gene. This receptor was identified in a man aged 45-65 years who received an inactivated influenza vaccine. Donor details come from another sample of the same person, matched by shared clones. The nucleotide sequence is TGTGCCAGCAGCCAAGATTGGGGCAGCTCCTACGAGCAGTACTTC. Protein translation: CASSQDWGSSYEQYF.